The entry below describes one T cell receptor beta chain. These data are taken from a study of blood T cell repertoires in COVID-19. Trimming left V 3 bases short and J 10 bases short, with 15 bases between. The CDR3 extends over 13 amino acids. Germline CDR1 and CDR2: LGHDT and YNNKEL (reference sequence). The method was immunoSEQ multiplex PCR; TCRdb's version includes in-frame clones alone and lacks a portion of them. The repertoire holds approximately 180,000 clones, with 80% to 90% as singletons. The genes are TRBV3-1 (or the pseudogene TRBV3-2) and TRBJ1-1; D perhaps matches TRBD1 (5 bases). This TCR was sampled from a human donor with active or convalescent COVID-19. The donor label of this sample is uncertain. Sequenced input: peripheral blood. CDR3 coding DNA: TGTGCCAGCAGCCATATGCGAGGGGAGGGAGCTTTCTTT. Translating gives CASSHMRGEGAFF.